This entry lists 21 T cell receptor beta chains sequenced from one sample in a study of Graves' ophthalmopathy and Graves' hyperthyroidism (dated by TCRdb to 2017 to 2018). The run used an Illumina HiSeq 2000. TCR beta CDR3 regions were amplified from RNA transcripts for repertoire sequencing. The first round of RT-PCR was done with HTBI primers and the Qiagen OneStep RT-PCR kit, and was followed by a second round of multiplex PCR, then size selection and purification. Through fastp at Q25 and MiXCR, TCRdb rebuilt clones from the public reads, retaining in-frame beta chains. Rows matching on CDR3 protein sequence are summarized as one entry with the most common DNA and genes. The sample data list hundreds of thousands of distinct CDR3 sequences, and approximately 40% of these were observed just once. The top ten clones comprise 44% of the sample. The sequenced material came from peripheral blood. These receptors were collected from an adult man with Graves' ophthalmopathy.

This clonotype was seen a handful of times. This chain uses TRBV3-1 with TRBJ1-1; D ambiguous. Germline V gives CDR1 LGHDT, CDR2 YNNKEL (reference sequence). The CDR3 loop spans 12 amino acids. The V end was cut by 1 base, the J end by 8 bases, with 8 bases between. As DNA, the CDR3 is TGTGCCAGCAGCCAAGCCCGCCTCGAAGCTTTCTTT. Protein sequence: CASSQARLEAFF.

In DNA, the CDR3 is TGTGCCAGCAGTTTGGCAGGTCCCGCCTACGAGCAGTACTTC. It is translated as CASSLAGPAYEQYF. The chain carries TRBV25-1 and TRBJ2-7; D is unclear. CDR1 and CDR2 from the germline V gene are MGHDK and SYGVNS. V lost 5 bases and J lost 2, with 13 bases in between. This CDR3 region has 14 residues.

This clonotype was seen only a few times. J is TRBJ2-5 and V is TRBV5-5, with TRBD1 matching over 9 bases. V lost 0 bases, J lost 2 bases, and 8 bases stayed unmatched. The germline gives CDR1 SGHKS, CDR2 YYEKEE (reference sequence). The CDR3 runs to 17 residues. The CDR3 DNA is TGTGCCAGCAGCTTGGTATTGGCCGGGACAGGGCAAGAGACCCAGTACTTC. Amino acid sequence: CASSLVLAGTGQETQYF.

In the case of this clonotype: This could be a read error, since a much larger clone is one nucleotide away. The chain combines TRBV24-1 with TRBJ1-5, with a weak D call TRBD1 (6 bases). This CDR3 has 14 amino acids. Per germline, CDR1 KGHDR and CDR2 SFDVKD. This CDR3 is CASSLYRANQPQHF. The CDR3 DNA is TGTGCCAGCAGTTTGTACAGGGCCAATCAGCCCCAGCATTTT.

This clonotype was detected only a few times. V usage is TRBV5-8 and J usage is TRBJ1-1, with D perhaps TRBD1 (6 bases). Germline values: CDR1 SGHTS, CDR2 YDEGEE. The CDR3 consists of 14 residues. V was shortened by 4 bases and J by 11 bases, with 21 bases between the two germline ends. The CDR3 nucleotides are TGTGCCAGCAGCCTTAACTCCGGACAGACCGAGGCTTTCTTT. As protein: CASSLNSGQTEAFF.

The chain recombines TRBV2 with TRBJ2-7, with a possible D match to TRBD1 (6 bases). CDR1 and CDR2 from the germline V gene are SNHLY and FYNNEI. The CDR3 consists of 14 residues. Trimming pared 7 bases from V and 2 bases from J, leaving 15 bases between. The CDR3 loop reads CASNLQGLAYEQYF. The CDR3, as DNA: TGTGCCAGCAATCTTCAGGGGCTAGCCTACGAGCAGTACTTC.

This clonotype was observed a handful of times. The rearrangement links TRBV19 to TRBJ2-7; D is possibly TRBD2 (5 bases). In germline, CDR1 is LNHDA, CDR2 SQIVND (reference sequence). The CDR3 runs 13 residues. The V and J ends lost 4 bases and 7 bases respectively, with 14 bases between them. The CDR3 bases are TGTGCCAGTAGTACCTCCAGGACTGGTGAGCAGTACTTC. Translated, it gives CASSTSRTGEQYF.

This clonotype came up many times. The chain links TRBV7-8 to TRBJ1-1; TRBD1 matches 9 bases. The junction had 7 bases not matched to a gene; V was cut back by 2 bases and J by 3 bases. Germline CDR1 and CDR2: SGHVS and FQNEAQ. The CDR3 is made up of 16 amino acids. The CDR3: CASSLTGGVLDTEAFF. The CDR3 DNA reads TGTGCCAGCAGCTTAACAGGGGGCGTGTTAGACACTGAAGCTTTCTTT.

Ten or more counts support this clonotype. V and J are TRBV7-9 and TRBJ2-5; D is unresolved. The CDR3 runs to 12 residues. The germline gives CDR1 SEHNR, CDR2 FQNEAQ (reference sequence). Trimming shortened V by 2 bases and J by 1 base, and 2 bases separated the two germline ends. CDR3 region: CASSLPQETQYF. Written as DNA, the CDR3 is TGTGCCAGCAGCTTACCCCAAGAGACCCAGTACTTC.

The rearrangement joins TRBV20-1 to TRBJ2-5; D unclear. There are 11 residues in the CDR3. V lost 6 bases and J lost 0, with 5 bases in between. Looked up from germline, CDR1 is DFQATT and CDR2 is SNEGSKA (reference sequence). CDR3 bases: TGCAGTGCGGCACACCAAGAGACCCAGTACTTC. This gives the protein CSAAHQETQYF.

This clonotype was seen a few times. The CDR3 DNA reads as TGTGCCAGCAGCGGGAGGCGGGAGCACACCGGGGAGCTGTTTTTT. Amino acid sequence: CASSGRREHTGELFF. This rearrangement joins TRBV7-9 to TRBJ2-2, with 7 nucleotides matching TRBD2. The J segment lost 3 bases and the V segment lost 5 bases, leaving 6 bases of the junction unmatched. The CDR3 sequence is 15 residues long. Per the germline V gene, CDR1 is SEHNR and CDR2 is FQNEAQ (reference sequence). Variable domain in full (rest from reference TRBV7-9 and TRBJ2-2): DTGVSQNPRHKITKRGQNVTFRCDPISEHNRLYWYRQTLGQGPEFLTYFQNEAQLEKSRLLSDRFSAERPKGSFSTLEIQRTEQGDSAMYLCASSGRREHTGELFFGEGSRLTVL.

The chain links TRBV2 to TRBJ2-7, with D possibly called TRBD1 or TRBD2 (5 bases each). Trimming shortened V by 5 bases and J by 3 bases, and 14 bases separated the two germline ends. In germline, CDR1 is SNHLY, CDR2 FYNNEI. The CDR3 loop spans 14 amino acids. The CDR3, as DNA: TGTGCCAGCAGTCTGTCTGGGGACCACTACGAGCAGTACTTC. Protein: CASSLSGDHYEQYF.

Comment on this clonotype: Because it lacks the conserved phenylalanine or tryptophan at the end, this CDR3 is likely a read error. It is unclear where the CDR3 begins or ends on the DNA, so no DNA is shown, and the CDR3 is as TCRdb lists it. This chain connects TRBV9 to TRBJ1-1; the D segment call TRBD1 is taken from the table without a DNA check. Inclusive of both ends, the CDR3 amounts to 8 amino acids. Germline V lookup: CDR1 SGDLS, CDR2 YYNGEE. CDR3 residues: CASSAGRG.

Note on this clonotype: A clone one base away is much larger, so this may be a read error. The CDR3 nucleotides are TGTGCCAGCAGTGGAGCCAGCAGCCTGAACACTGAAGCTTTCTTT. It encodes CASSGASSLNTEAFF. V gene TRBV2 combines with J gene TRBJ1-1; D gene uncertain. This CDR3 spans 15 amino acids. Deletions cut 4 bases from V and 0 bases from J, with 12 bases between. CDR1 and CDR2 (germline): SNHLY, FYNNEI.

This clonotype appeared a single time. No DNA is shown, since the ends of the CDR3 on it are uncertain; the CDR3 is the one TCRdb lists. The chain recombines TRBV12-3 or TRBV12-4 with TRBJ1-3. The CDR3 totals 16 residues, both ends included. The CDR3: CASSSSLGSSGNTIYF.

The chain joins TRBV6-1 to TRBJ2-7, with D maybe TRBD1 (6 bases). Between the trimmed V and J ends, which lost 10 bases and 3 bases, there was a span of 16 bases. Germline CDR1 MNHNS, CDR2 SASEGT. This CDR3 is 13 amino acids long. CDR3 in DNA: TGTGCCATCCAGACAGGCGCCGTCTACGAGCAGTACTTC. This encodes CAIQTGAVYEQYF.

The rearrangement links TRBV19 to TRBJ1-1, with no clear D. Trimming removed 2 bases from V and 4 bases from J, with 11 bases in between. Germline V gene lookup returns CDR1 LNHDA and CDR2 SQIVND (reference sequence). The CDR3 is made up of 14 amino acids. The chain's CDR3 is CASSILRDVTEAFF. The CDR3 coding sequence is TGTGCCAGTAGTATATTGCGGGATGTCACTGAAGCTTTCTTT.

The chain has TRBV25-1 and TRBJ2-7; a weak D match, TRBD1 (6 bases). From germline, CDR1 is MGHDK and CDR2 SYGVNS. Trimming pared 2 bases from V and 5 bases from J, leaving 16 bases between. The CDR3 has 15 residues. In DNA, the CDR3 is TGTGCCAGCAGTGAAAAGCGGACAGCTTCGAACGAGCAGTACTTC. Amino acid sequence: CASSEKRTASNEQYF.

This sequence joins TRBV6-6 and TRBJ2-5; D is uncertain. This CDR3 region has 14 residues. The ends were cut back, 0 bases at V and 5 bases at J, with 10 bases in the middle. CDR1 and CDR2 (germline): MNHNY, SVGAGI (reference sequence). CDR3 sequence (DNA): TGTGCCAGCAGTTACTCGAAGCGTGGGGAGACCCAGTACTTC. Protein sequence: CASSYSKRGETQYF.

The chain recombines TRBV3-1 with TRBJ2-5; 10 nucleotides match TRBD1. The closer fit of TRBJ2-7 to the DNA end suggests the J call may be wrong. The CDR3 runs 15 residues. Germline CDR1 and CDR2: LGHDT and YNNKEL (reference sequence). CDR3 coding DNA: TGTGCCAGCAGCCAGGCCGGGACAGGGGTCTACGAGCAGTACTTC. Translated, it gives CASSQAGTGVYEQYF.

The chain couples TRBV7-9 to TRBJ2-2; TRBD2 matches at 10 bases. This CDR3 spans 15 amino acids. J gave up 3 bases and V 5 bases, and 3 bases lay outside the gene matches. From germline, CDR1 is SEHNR and CDR2 FQNEAQ (reference sequence). CDR3 sequence (DNA): TGTGCCAGCAGCCACAGCGGGGGGGACACCGGGGAGCTGTTTTTT. It specifies CASSHSGGDTGELFF.